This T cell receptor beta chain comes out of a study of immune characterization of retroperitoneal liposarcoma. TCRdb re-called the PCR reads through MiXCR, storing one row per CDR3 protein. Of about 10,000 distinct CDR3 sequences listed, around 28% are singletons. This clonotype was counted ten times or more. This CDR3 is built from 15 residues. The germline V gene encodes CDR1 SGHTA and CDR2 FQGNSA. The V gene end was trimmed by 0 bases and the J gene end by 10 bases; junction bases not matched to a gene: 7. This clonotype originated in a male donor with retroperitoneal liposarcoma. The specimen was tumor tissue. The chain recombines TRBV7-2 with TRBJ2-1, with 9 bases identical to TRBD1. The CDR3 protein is CASSLAGTGIYEQFF. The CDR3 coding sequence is TGTGCCAGCAGCTTAGCCGGGACAGGGATTTACGAGCAGTTCTTC.